The present entry profiles one T cell receptor (beta chain) with its context. Antigen specificity is unknown. With V trimmed by 4 bases and J by 5 bases, 10 bases remained unmatched. The CDR3 runs 15 residues. The V gene's germline CDR1 is SGHDN and CDR2 FVKESK. These data come from a study of T cell responses to AZD1222 COVID-19 vaccine. Broader study findings: Repertoires were obtained only post-peak T cell response. Epitopes outside B.1.351 and B.1.1.7 mutated regions reportedly drew nearly half of spike TCRs. Most donors were white British and more were female, and clonal diversity was possibly underestimated.

Produced via immunoSEQ multiplex PCR; TCRdb's table is partial and in-frame only. The table includes about 130,000 clones, roughly 89% detected once. Second-dose timings of about 4 or about 12 weeks were pooled. This TCR came from an adult who received the AZD1222 COVID-19 vaccine. V and J are TRBV14 and TRBJ2-7; 8 bases are shared with TRBD1. Material: peripheral blood, obtained 28 days after the second AZD1222 dose. This CDR3 is CASSPTRGLRNEQYF. DNA of the CDR3: TGTGCCAGCAGCCCTACCAGGGGGCTAAGGAACGAGCAGTACTTC.